The TCR beta chain described here comes from a study of cytomegalovirus exposure and HLA in healthy donors. General study results and limits: Presence/absence results assume similar sequencing depth per donor, which may not hold. The authors later found most CMV-associated TCR beta chains appeared HLA-restricted.

This clone was seen once. Its antigen is currently unknown. This CDR3 region has 16 residues. Trimming cost V 0 bases and J 4 bases, with 13 bases left between them. Germline V gives CDR1 SGDLS, CDR2 YYNGEE. 60 Vbeta and 13 Jbeta primers were used in PCR. Clones were sequenced by immunoSEQ multiplex PCR, and TCRdb holds only the in-frame ones, with some missing. The sample contains 150,000 to 200,000 clones, 65% to 75% of which appear only once. The source material was PBMCs. The V call is TRBV9, the J call TRBJ2-2, with a tentative D call TRBD1 (6 bases). This TCR was recovered from a human donor in good health. CDR3 bases: TGTGCCAGCAGCGTAGTGGGTCAGGGGTTCACCGGGGAGCTGTTTTTT. It encodes CASSVVGQGFTGELFF.